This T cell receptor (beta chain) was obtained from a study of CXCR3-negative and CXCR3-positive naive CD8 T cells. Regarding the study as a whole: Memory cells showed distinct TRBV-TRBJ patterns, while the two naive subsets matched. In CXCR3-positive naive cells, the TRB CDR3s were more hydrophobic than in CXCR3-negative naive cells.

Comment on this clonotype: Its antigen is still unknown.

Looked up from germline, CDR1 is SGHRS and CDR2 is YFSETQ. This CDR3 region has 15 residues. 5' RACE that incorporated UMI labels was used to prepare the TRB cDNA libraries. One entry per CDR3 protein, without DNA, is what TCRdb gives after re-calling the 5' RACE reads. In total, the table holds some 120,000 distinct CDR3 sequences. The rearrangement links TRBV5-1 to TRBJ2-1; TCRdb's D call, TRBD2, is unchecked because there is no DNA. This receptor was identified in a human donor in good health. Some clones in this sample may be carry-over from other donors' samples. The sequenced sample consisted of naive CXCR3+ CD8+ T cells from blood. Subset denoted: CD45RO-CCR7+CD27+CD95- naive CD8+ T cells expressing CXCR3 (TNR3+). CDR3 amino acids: CASSLELAGRFEQFF.